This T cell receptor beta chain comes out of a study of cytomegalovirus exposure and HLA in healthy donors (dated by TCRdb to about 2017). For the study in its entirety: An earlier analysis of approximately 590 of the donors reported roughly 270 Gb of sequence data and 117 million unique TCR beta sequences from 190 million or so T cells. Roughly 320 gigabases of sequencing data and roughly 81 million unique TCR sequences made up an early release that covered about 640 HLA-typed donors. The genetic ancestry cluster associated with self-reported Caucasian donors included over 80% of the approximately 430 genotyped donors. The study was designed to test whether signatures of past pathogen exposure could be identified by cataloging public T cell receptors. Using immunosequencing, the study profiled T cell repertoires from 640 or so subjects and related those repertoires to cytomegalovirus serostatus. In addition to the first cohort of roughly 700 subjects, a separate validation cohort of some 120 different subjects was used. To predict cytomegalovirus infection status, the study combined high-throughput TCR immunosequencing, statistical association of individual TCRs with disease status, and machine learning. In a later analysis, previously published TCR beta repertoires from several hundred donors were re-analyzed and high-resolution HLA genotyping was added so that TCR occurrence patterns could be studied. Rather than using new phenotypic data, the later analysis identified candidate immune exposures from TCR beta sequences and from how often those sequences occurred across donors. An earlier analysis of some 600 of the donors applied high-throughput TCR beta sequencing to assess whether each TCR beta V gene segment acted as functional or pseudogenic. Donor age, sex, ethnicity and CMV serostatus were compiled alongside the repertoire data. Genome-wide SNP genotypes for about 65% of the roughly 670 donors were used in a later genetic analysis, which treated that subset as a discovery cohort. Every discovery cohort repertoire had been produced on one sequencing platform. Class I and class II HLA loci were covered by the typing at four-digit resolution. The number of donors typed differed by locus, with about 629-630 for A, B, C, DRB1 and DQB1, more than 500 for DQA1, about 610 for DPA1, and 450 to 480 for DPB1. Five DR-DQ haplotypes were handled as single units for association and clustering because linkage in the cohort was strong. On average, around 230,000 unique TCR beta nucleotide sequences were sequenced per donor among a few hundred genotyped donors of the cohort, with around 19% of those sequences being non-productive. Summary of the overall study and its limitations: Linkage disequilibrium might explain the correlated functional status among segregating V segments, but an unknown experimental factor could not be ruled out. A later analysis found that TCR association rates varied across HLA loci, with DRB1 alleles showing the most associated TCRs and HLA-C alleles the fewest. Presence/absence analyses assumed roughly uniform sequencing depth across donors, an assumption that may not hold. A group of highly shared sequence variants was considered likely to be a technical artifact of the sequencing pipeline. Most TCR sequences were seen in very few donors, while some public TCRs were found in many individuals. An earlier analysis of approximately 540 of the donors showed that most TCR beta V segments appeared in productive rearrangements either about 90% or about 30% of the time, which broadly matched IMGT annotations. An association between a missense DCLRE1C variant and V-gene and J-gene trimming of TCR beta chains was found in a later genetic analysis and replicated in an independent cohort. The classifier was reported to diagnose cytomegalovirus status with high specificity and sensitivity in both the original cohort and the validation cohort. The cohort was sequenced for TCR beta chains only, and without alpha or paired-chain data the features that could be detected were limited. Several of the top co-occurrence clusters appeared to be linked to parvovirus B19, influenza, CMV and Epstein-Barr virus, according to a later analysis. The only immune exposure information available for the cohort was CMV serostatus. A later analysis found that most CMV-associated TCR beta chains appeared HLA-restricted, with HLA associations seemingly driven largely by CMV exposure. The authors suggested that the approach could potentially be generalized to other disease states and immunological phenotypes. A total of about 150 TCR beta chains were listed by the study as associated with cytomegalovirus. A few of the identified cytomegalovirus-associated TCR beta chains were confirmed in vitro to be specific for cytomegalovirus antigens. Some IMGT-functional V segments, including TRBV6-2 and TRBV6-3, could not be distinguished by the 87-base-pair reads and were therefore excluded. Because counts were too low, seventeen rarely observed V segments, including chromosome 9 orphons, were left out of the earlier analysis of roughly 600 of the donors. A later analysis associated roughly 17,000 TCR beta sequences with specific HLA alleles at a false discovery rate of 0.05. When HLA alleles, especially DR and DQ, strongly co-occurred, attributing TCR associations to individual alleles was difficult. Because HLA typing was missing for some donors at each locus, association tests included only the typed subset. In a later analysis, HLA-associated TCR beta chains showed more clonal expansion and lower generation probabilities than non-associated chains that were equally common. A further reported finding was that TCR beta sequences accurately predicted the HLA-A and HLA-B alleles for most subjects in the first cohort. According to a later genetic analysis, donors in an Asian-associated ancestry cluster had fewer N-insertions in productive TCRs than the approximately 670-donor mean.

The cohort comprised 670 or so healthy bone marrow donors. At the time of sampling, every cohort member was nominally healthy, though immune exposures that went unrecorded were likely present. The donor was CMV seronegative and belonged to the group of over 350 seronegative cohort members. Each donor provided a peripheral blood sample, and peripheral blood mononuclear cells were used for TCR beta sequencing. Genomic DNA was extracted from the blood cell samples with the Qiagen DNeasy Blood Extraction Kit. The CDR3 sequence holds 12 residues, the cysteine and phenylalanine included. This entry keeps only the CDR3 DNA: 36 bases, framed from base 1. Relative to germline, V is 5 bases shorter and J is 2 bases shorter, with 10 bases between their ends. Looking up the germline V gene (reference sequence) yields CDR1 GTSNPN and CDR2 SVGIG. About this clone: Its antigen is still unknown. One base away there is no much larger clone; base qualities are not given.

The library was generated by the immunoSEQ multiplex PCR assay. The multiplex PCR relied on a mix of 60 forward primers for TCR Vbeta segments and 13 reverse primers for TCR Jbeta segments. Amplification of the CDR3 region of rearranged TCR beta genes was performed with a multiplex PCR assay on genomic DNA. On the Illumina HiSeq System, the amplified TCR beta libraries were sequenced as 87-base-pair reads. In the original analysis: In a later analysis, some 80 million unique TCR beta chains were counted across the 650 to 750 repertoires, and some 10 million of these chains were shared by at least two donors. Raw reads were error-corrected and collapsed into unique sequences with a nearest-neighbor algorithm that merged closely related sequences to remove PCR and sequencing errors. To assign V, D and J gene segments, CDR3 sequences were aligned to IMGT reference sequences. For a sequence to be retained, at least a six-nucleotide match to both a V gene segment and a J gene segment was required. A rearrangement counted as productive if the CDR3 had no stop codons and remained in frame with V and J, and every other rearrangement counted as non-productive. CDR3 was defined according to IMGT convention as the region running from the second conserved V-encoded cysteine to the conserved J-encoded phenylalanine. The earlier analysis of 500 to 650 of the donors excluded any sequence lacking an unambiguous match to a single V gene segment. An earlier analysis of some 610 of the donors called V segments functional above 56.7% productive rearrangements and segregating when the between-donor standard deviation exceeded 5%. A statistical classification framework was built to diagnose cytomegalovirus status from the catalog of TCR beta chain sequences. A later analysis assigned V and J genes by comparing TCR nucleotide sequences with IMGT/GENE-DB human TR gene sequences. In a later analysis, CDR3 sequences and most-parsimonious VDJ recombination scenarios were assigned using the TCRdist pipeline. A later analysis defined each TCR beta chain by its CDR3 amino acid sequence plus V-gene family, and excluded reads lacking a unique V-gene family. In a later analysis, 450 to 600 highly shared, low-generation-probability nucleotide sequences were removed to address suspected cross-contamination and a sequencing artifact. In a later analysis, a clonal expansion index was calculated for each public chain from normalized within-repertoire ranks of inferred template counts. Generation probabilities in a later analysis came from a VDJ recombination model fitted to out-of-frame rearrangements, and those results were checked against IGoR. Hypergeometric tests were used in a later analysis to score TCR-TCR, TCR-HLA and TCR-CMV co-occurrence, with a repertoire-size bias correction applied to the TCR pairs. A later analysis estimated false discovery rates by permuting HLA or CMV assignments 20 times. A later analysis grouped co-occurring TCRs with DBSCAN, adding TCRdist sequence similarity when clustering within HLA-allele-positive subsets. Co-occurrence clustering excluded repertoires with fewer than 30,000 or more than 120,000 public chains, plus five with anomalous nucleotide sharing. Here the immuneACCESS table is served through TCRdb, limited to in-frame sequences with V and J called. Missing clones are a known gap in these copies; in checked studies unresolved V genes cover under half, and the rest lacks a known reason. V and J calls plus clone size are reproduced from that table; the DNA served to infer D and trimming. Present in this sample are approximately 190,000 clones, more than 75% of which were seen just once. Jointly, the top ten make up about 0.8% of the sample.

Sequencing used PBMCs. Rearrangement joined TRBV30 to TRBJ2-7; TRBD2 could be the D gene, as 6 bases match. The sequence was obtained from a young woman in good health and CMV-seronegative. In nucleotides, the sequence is TGTGCCTGGGCCCGGGGGACCTACGAGCAGTACTTC. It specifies CAWARGTYEQYF.